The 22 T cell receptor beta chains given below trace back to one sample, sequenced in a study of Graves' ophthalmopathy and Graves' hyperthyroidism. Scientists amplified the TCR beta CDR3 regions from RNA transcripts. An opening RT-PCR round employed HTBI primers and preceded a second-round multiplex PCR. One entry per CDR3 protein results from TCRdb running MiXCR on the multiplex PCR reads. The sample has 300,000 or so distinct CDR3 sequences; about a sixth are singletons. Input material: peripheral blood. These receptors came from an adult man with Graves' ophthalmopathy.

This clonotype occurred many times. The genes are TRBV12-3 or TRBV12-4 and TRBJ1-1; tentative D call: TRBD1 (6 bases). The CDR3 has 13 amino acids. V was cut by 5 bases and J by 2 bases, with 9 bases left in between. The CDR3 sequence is CASSTGFNTEAFF. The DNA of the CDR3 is TGTGCCAGCAGTACAGGGTTCAACACTGAAGCTTTCTTT.

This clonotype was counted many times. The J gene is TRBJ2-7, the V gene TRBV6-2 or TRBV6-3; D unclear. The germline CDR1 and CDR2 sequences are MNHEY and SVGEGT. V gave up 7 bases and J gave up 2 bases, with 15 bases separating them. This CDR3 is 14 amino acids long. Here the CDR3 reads CASTGYQHTYEQYF. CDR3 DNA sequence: TGTGCCAGCACCGGGTACCAGCACACCTACGAGCAGTACTTC.

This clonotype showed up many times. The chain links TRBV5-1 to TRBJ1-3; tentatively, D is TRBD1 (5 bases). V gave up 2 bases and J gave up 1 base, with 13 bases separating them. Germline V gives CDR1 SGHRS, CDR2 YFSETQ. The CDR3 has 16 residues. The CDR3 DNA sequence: TGCGCCAGCAGCTTCGAAAGCAGGGCTTCTGGAAACACCATATATTTT. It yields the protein CASSFESRASGNTIYF.

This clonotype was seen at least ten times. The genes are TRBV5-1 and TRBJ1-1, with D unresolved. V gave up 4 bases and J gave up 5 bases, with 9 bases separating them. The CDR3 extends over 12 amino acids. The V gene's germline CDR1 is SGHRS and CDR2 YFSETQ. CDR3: CASSLIRTEAFF. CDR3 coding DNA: TGCGCCAGCAGCCTAATCCGGACTGAAGCTTTCTTT.

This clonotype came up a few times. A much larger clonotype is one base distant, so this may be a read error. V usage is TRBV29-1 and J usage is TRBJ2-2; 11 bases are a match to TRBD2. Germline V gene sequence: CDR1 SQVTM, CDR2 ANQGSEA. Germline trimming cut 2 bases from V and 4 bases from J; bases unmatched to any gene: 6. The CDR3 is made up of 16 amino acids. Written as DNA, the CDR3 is TGCAGCGTTGAACTAGCGGGAGGCCCGACCACCGGGGAGCTGTTTTTT. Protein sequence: CSVELAGGPTTGELFF.

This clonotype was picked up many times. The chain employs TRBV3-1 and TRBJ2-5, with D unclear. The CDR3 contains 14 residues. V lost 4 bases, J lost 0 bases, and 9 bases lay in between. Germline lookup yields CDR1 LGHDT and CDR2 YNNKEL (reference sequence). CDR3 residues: CASSPANDQETQYF. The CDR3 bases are TGTGCCAGCAGCCCAGCTAACGACCAAGAGACCCAGTACTTC.

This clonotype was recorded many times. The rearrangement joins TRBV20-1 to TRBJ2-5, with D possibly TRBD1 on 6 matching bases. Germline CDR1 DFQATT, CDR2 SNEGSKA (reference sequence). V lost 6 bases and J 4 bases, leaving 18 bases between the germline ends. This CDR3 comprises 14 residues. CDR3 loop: CSATQGRGVETQYF. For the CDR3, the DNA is TGCAGTGCAACACAGGGTAGGGGTGTAGAGACCCAGTACTTC.

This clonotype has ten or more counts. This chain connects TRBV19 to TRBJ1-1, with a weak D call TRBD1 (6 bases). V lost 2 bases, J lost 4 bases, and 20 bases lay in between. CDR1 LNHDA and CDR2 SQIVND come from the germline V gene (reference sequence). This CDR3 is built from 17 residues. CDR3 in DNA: TGTGCCAGTAGTATACTTGGGGGCGGAATGGGTTTCACTGAAGCTTTCTTT. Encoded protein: CASSILGGGMGFTEAFF.

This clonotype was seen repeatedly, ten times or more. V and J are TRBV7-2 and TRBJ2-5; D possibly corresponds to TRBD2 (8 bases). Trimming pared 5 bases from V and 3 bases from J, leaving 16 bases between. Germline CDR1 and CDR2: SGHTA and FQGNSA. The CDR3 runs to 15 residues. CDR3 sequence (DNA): TGTGCCAGCAGCCGGGGGGGGACAGAAGAAGAGACCCAGTACTTC. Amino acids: CASSRGGTEEETQYF.

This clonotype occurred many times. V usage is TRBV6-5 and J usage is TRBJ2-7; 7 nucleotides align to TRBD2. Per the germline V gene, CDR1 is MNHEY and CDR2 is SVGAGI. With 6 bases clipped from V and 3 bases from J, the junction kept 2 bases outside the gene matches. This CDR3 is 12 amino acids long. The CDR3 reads CASRLASYEQYF. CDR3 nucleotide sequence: TGTGCCAGCAGACTAGCGAGCTACGAGCAGTACTTC.

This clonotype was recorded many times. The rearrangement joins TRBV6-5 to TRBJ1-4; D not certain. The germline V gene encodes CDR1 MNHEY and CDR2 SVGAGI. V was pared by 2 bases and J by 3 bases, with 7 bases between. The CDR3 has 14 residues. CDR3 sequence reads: CASSYGRANEKLFF. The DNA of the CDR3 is TGTGCCAGCAGTTACGGCCGGGCTAATGAAAAACTGTTTTTT.

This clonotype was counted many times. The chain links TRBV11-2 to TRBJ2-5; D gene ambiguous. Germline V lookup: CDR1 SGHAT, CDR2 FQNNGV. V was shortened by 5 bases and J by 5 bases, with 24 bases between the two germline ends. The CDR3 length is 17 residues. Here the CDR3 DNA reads TGTGCCAGCAGCCGAGATGCTAGACTTACATCTGGGGAGACCCAGTACTTC. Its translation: CASSRDARLTSGETQYF.

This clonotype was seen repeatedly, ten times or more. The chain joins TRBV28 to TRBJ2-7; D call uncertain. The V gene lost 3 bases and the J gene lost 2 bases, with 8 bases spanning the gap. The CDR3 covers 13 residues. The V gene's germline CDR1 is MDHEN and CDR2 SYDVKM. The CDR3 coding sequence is TGTGCCAGCAGTTTTGGGGTTACCTACGAGCAGTACTTC. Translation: CASSFGVTYEQYF. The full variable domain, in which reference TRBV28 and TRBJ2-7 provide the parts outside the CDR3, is DVKVTQSSRYLVKRTGEKVFLECVQDMDHENMFWYRQDPGLGLRLIYFSYDVKMKEKGDIPEGYSVSREKKERFSLILESASTNQTSMYLCASSFGVTYEQYFGPGTRLTVT.

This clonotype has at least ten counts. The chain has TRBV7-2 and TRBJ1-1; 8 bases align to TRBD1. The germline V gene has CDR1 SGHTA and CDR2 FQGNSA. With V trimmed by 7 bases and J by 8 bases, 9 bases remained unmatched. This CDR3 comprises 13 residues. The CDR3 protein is CASTRTGRVEAFF. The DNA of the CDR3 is TGTGCCAGCACCCGGACAGGGAGGGTGGAAGCTTTCTTT.

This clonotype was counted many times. The CDR3 DNA sequence: TGTGCCATCAGAAACAGCTATGGCTACACCTTC. Encoded protein: CAIRNSYGYTF. This chain connects TRBV2 to TRBJ1-2; D not resolved. CDR3 size: 11 residues. Trimming pared 10 bases from V and 4 bases from J, leaving 10 bases between. CDR1 SNHLY and CDR2 FYNNEI come from the germline V gene.

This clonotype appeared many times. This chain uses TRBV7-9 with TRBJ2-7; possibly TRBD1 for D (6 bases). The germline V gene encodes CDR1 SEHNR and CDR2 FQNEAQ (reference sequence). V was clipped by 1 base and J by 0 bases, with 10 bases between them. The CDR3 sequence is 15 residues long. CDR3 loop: CASSLGDTSSYEQYF. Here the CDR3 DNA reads TGTGCCAGCAGCTTAGGGGACACGAGCTCCTACGAGCAGTACTTC. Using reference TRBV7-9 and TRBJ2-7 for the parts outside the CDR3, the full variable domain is DTGVSQNPRHKITKRGQNVTFRCDPISEHNRLYWYRQTLGQGPEFLTYFQNEAQLEKSRLLSDRFSAERPKGSFSTLEIQRTEQGDSAMYLCASSLGDTSSYEQYFGPGTRLTVT.

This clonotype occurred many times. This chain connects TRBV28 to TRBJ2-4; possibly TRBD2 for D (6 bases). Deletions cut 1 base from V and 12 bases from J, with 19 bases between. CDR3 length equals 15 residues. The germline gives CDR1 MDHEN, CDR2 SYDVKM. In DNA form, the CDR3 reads TGTGCCAGCAGTTTATATTCGGCAGGGAGGAGGACTCAGTACTTC. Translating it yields CASSLYSAGRRTQYF.

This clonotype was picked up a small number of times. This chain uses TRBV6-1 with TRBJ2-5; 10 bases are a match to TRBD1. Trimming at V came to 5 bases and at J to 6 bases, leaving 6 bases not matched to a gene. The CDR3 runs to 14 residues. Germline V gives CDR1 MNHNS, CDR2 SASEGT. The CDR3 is CASSKTGGEQTQYF. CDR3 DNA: TGTGCCAGCAGTAAGACAGGGGGCGAACAGACCCAGTACTTC.

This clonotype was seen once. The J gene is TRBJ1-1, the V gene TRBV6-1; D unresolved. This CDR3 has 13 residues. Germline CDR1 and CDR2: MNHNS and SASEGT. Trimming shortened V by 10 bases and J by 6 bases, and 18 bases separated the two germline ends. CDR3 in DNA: TGTGCCACCTCCGGTGCTGTGTACGCTGAAGCTTTCTTT. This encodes CATSGAVYAEAFF.

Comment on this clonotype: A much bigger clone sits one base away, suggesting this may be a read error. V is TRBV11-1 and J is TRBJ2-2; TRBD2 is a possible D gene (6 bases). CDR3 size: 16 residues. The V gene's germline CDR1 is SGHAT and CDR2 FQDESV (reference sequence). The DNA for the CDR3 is TGTGCCATCAGCCCCCCTTCCGGGCTAGCGATCGGGGAGCTGTTTTTT. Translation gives CAISPPSGLAIGELFF. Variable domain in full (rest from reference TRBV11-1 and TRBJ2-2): EAEVAQSPRYKITEKSQAVAFWCDPISGHATLYWYRQILGQGPELLVQFQDESVVDDSQLPKDRFSAERLKGVDSTLKIQPAELGDSAMYLCAISPPSGLAIGELFFGEGSRLTVL.

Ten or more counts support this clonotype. The CDR3 sequence is CSVVHVFRDAQYF. Here the CDR3 DNA reads TGCAGCGTTGTTCATGTATTTCGAGACGCCCAGTACTTC. The chain has TRBV29-1 and TRBJ2-5; D remains ambiguous. V was trimmed by 4 bases and J by 9 bases, leaving 18 bases between them. Germline CDR1 and CDR2: SQVTM and ANQGSEA. This CDR3 contains 13 residues.

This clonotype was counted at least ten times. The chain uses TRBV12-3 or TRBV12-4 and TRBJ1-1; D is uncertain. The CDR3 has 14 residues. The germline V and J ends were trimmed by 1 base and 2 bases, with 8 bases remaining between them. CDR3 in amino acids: CASSLGAANTEAFF. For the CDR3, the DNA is TGTGCCAGCAGTTTAGGCGCAGCAAACACTGAAGCTTTCTTT.